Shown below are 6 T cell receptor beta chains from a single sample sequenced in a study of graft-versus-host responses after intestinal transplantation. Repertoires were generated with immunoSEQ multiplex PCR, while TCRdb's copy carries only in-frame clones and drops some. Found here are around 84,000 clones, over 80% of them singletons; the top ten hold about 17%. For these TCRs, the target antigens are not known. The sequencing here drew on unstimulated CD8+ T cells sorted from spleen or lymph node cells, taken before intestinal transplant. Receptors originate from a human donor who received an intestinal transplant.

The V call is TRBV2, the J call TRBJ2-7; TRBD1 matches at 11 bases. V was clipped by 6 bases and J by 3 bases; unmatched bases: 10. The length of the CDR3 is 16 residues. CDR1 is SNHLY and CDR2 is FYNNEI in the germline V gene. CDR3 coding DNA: TGTGCCAGCAGCCCCACTCGGACAGGGGGCATCTACGAGCAGTACTTC. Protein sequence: CASSPTRTGGIYEQYF.

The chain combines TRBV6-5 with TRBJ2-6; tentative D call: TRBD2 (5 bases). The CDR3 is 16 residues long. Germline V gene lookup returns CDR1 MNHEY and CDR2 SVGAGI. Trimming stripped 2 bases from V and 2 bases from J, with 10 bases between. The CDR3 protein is CASSYKPGTGANVLTF. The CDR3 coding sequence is TGTGCCAGCAGTTACAAGCCGGGAACTGGGGCCAACGTCCTGACTTTC.

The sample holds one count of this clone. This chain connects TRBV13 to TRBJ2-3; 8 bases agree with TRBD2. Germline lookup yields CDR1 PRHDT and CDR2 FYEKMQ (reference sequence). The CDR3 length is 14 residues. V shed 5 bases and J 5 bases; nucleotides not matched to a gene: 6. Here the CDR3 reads CASSVGLGGDTQYF. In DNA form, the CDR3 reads TGTGCCAGCAGCGTGGGACTAGGGGGAGATACGCAGTATTTT.

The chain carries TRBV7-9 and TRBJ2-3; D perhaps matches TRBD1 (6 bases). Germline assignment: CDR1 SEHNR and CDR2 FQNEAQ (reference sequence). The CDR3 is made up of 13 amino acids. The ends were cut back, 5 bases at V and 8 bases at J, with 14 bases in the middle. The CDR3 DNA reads TGTGCCAGCAGCCGGGACATTAGGGGTACGCAGTATTTT. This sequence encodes CASSRDIRGTQYF.

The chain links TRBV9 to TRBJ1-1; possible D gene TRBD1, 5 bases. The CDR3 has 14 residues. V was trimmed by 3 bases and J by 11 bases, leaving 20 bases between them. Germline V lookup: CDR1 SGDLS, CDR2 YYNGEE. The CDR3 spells CASSGGGIQDMAFF. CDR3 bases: TGTGCCAGCAGCGGGGGCGGTATCCAAGATATGGCTTTCTTT.

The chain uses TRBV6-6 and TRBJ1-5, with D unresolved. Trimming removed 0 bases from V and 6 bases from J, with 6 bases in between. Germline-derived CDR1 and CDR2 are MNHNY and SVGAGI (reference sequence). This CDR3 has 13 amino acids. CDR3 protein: CASSYSGIQPQHF. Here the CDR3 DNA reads TGTGCCAGCAGTTACTCGGGTATTCAGCCCCAGCATTTT.